This T cell receptor (beta chain) originates from a study of beta chain features in type 1 diabetes. Notes on the study in general: More deletions and fewer insertions at VDJ junctions were found in patients with type 1 diabetes.

Investigators reverse transcribed all isolated RNA, so they sequenced expressed TCRB transcripts. This table comes from immunoSEQ multiplex PCR, and its TCRdb copy is limited to in-frame clones, with some not included. The sample carries around 240,000 clones, approximately 70% recorded once. With respect to this clone: Its antigen is unidentified.

Input material: naive CD4+ T cells from blood. The clonotype originates from a man aged 25-40 years in good health.

The CDR3 sequence is CASSPGNYGYTF. The DNA of the CDR3 is TGTGCCAGCAGCCCCGGGAACTATGGCTACACCTTC. The J gene is TRBJ1-2, the V gene TRBV7-9, with D uncertain. Germline-derived CDR1 and CDR2 are SEHNR and FQNEAQ (reference sequence). The CDR3 is 12 amino acids. V was pared by 5 bases and J by 2 bases, with 6 bases between. The entire variable domain, with the rest obtained from reference TRBV7-9 and TRBJ1-2, is as follows: DTGVSQNPRHKITKRGQNVTFRCDPISEHNRLYWYRQTLGQGPEFLTYFQNEAQLEKSRLLSDRFSAERPKGSFSTLEIQRTEQGDSAMYLCASSPGNYGYTFGSGTRLTVV.